These T cell receptor beta chains were read from a single sample in a study of OX40 agonist ivuxolimab in advanced cancers. Data came from immunoSEQ multiplex PCR; TCRdb stores just in-frame clones and leaves some out. The data contain about 80,000 clones, roughly four fifths of them singletons. Material: CD4+ or CD8+ T cells sorted from blood, obtained in a trial of the OX40 agonist ivuxolimab. The receptors derive from an adult with an advanced solid tumor such as melanoma, head and neck, liver or kidney cancer. The CDR3 runs from the conserved cysteine through the conserved F or W. Clone size, where shown, is once, few, many, or a class for clones that have expanded.

j_call clone_size v_call cdr3_aa
TRBJ2-7 - TRBV19 CASSAAGGFYEQYF
TRBJ1-1 medium-sized TRBV19 CASSIDTRNTEAFF
TRBJ2-1 - TRBV30 CAYGGGAGYNEQFF
TRBJ1-5 - TRBV28 CASSPIGQSSNQPQHF
TRBJ2-1 - TRBV15 CATSRAGTSGGNEQFF
TRBJ1-5 - TRBV10-2 CASSETGGGQPQHF
TRBJ2-6 few TRBV4-1 CASSQGSSSSGANVLTF
TRBJ2-1 - TRBV28 CASKQNYGTLSSYNEQFF
TRBJ1-2 few TRBV30 CAWSPRVDGYTF
TRBJ2-1 - TRBV7-3 CASSPLGSNEQFF
TRBJ2-4 - TRBV7-9 CASSLRPGQGRMTKNIQYF
TRBJ1-1 few TRBV4-2 CASRTGNTEAFF
TRBJ2-2 - TRBV5-8 CASSPGTGHTGELFF
TRBJ2-1 - TRBV27 CASSLSRGTYNEQFF
TRBJ2-1 - TRBV7-3 CASSPRTSTGGLNEQFF
TRBJ1-1 few TRBV5-1 CASRKLPELNTEAFF
TRBJ2-5 - TRBV5-1 CASSKGLAGGTGETQYF
TRBJ1-1 - TRBV10-3 CAISDFRQGLNTEAFF
TRBJ2-7 once TRBV7-8 CASSRPQDSYEQYF
TRBJ1-2 - TRBV19 CASSTDRTSYGYTF
TRBJ2-1 - TRBV7-9 CASSLGPGLTYNEQFF
TRBJ2-6 - TRBV9 CASKLPGANVLTF
TRBJ2-7 - TRBV18 CASSPGQLNYEQYF
TRBJ1-3 - TRBV4-1 CASSQESRQGRNTIYF
TRBJ2-5 - TRBV28 CASSLWGLQETQYF
TRBJ1-3 once TRBV13 CASSPFRNTIYF
TRBJ1-1 - TRBV5-4 CASSLSRGVYTEAFF
TRBJ2-1 once TRBV2 CASTTDRYNEQFF
TRBJ1-4 - TRBV7-9 CASGRTNEKLFF
TRBJ2-7 - TRBV27 CASSFDRYYEQYF
TRBJ1-6 - TRBV5-1 CASSFGTGINSPLHF
TRBJ1-4 - TRBV28 CASSLINREKLFF
TRBJ2-5 - TRBV7-2 CASSLDSGGQQETQYF
TRBJ2-7 - TRBV7-2 CASSPGLSSYEQYF
TRBJ2-3 - TRBV11-3 CASSLGQMSTDTQYF
TRBJ1-1 - TRBV30 CAWTLSGDTEAFF
TRBJ1-6 - TRBV27 CASSFGRESSYNSPLHF
TRBJ2-7 few TRBV27 CASSLRPVSYEQYF
TRBJ2-3 - TRBV5-1 CASSLARLSRSDTQYF
TRBJ2-3 - TRBV4-3 CASSQAWVATDTQYF
TRBJ2-3 - TRBV7-2 CASSLYRYPTGGPQDTQYF
TRBJ2-3 - TRBV9 CASSISGSLDAGGTDTQYF
TRBJ1-4 - TRBV7-9 CASSPLQGPTTNEKLFF
TRBJ2-3 - TRBV6-5 CASSPGLAGGDTQYF
TRBJ2-3 - TRBV5-1 CATEGLAGGTQYF
TRBJ2-6 - TRBV23-1 CASSPSSGNPGANVLTF
TRBJ2-5 - TRBV25-1 CASSEYRGGRETQYF
TRBJ1-2 - TRBV28 CASSSKGQGYGYTF
TRBJ1-2 - TRBV5-1 CASSLEAVNYGYTF
TRBJ2-6 once TRBV28 CASSLEQTGGFNVLTF
TRBJ1-1 - TRBV4-3 CASSQVNGGTEAFF